This section outlines one T cell receptor (beta chain) sequence together with its context. This sample is part of a study of blood T cell repertoires in COVID-19. TCRdb keeps only in-frame clones here, not all; method: immunoSEQ multiplex PCR. The table includes some 60,000 clones, roughly four fifths detected once. The CDR3 sequence is 16 residues long. Germline-derived CDR1 and CDR2 are KGHDR and SFDVKD. Trimming pared 9 bases from V and 0 bases from J, leaving 17 bases between. The sample was peripheral blood. The sequence was obtained from a human donor in a cohort sampled during active COVID-19. This chain joins TRBV24-1 and TRBJ1-5; a weak D match, TRBD1 (6 bases). CDR3 protein: CATRETGWDSNQPQHF. CDR3 nucleotide sequence: TGTGCCACCCGCGAGACAGGCTGGGATAGCAATCAGCCCCAGCATTTT.